Each of the 29 T cell receptor beta chains below was sequenced from the same sample in a study of identical twins. TCRdb re-derived calls from the 5' RACE reads in MiXCR, one entry per CDR3 protein. The data contain approximately 530,000 distinct CDR3 sequences, about a fifth of them seen just once; the ten biggest clones take up approximately 0.5%. This same sample was also taken into another study, of yellow fever vaccine responses in identical twins.

Material: CD4+ T cells sorted from blood. All receptors derive from a young woman in good health.

This clonotype was found a few times. The chain carries TRBV5-1 and TRBJ2-3; the match to TRBD1 covers 8 bases. This CDR3 region has 15 residues. Germline CDR1 and CDR2: SGHRS and YFSETQ. J lost 0 bases, V lost 4 bases, and 4 bases had no gene match. The CDR3 DNA follows: TGCGCCAGCAGCATCCGGACAGGGAGCACAGATACGCAGTATTTT. Its translation: CASSIRTGSTDTQYF. Based on the CDR3 plus reference TRBV5-1 and TRBJ2-3, the full variable domain is KAGVTQTPRYLIKTRGQQVTLSCSPISGHRSVSWYQQTPGQGLQFLFEYFSETQRNKGNFPGRFSGRQFSNSRSEMNVSTLELGDSALYLCASSIRTGSTDTQYFGPGTRLTVL.

A few counts support this clonotype. The chain combines TRBV3-1 with TRBJ2-3; possible D gene TRBD2, 6 bases. The CDR3 has 18 amino acids. Germline V gives CDR1 LGHDT, CDR2 YNNKEL (reference sequence). The V end lost 0 bases, the J end lost 0 bases, and 16 bases lay between the germline ends. This CDR3 reads CASSQEGVLAPSTDTQYF. The CDR3 region has the DNA TGTGCCAGCAGCCAAGAAGGGGTTCTAGCGCCTAGCACAGATACGCAGTATTTT.

This clonotype was seen many times. J is TRBJ2-5 and V is TRBV3-1; D gene ambiguous. From germline, CDR1 is LGHDT and CDR2 YNNKEL (reference sequence). The CDR3 is 14 residues long. Trimming cost V 0 bases and J 9 bases, with 14 bases left between them. CDR3 protein: CASSQDGRDLAQYF. The DNA of the CDR3 is TGTGCCAGCAGCCAAGATGGGCGAGATCTGGCCCAGTACTTC.

The chain couples TRBV20-1 to TRBJ2-7; the D is unclear. The CDR3 totals 14 residues. The V end was cut by 3 bases, the J end by 3 bases, with 15 bases between. Germline CDR1 reads DFQATT; CDR2 reads SNEGSKA (reference sequence). The CDR3 region is CSASKDTISYEQYF. The CDR3 nucleotides are TGCAGTGCTAGTAAAGATACGATAAGCTACGAGCAGTACTTC.

The chain joins TRBV4-2 to TRBJ2-4, with 7 bases lining up with TRBD2. Germline trimming cut 4 bases from V and 5 bases from J; bases unmatched to any gene: 14. The CDR3 has 17 amino acids. From germline, CDR1 is LGHNA and CDR2 YNFKEQ. The CDR3 coding sequence is TGTGCCAGCAGCCTCACCTGGGGACTATCCCTAGAAAACATTCAGTACTTC. Encoded protein: CASSLTWGLSLENIQYF.

This clonotype was detected a few times. The J gene is TRBJ1-2, the V gene TRBV27; 7 bases match TRBD1. With 5 bases clipped from V and 8 bases from J, the junction kept 11 bases outside the gene matches. The germline V gene encodes CDR1 MNHEY and CDR2 SMNVEV (reference sequence). The CDR3 has 14 residues. CDR3 sequence reads: CASSRDSLTGGYTF. CDR3 in DNA: TGTGCCAGCAGTCGGGACAGCTTAACTGGGGGCTACACCTTC.

V gene TRBV27 combines with J gene TRBJ2-1; 9 nucleotides line up with TRBD1. This CDR3 has 17 amino acids. V was pared by 7 bases and J by 8 bases, with 18 bases of the junction left unmatched. Germline V gives CDR1 MNHEY, CDR2 SMNVEV (reference sequence). The CDR3 DNA reads TGTGCCAGCACTCGGGACAGGGCGGATTTTACAATGGATGAGCAGTTCTTC. Translated: CASTRDRADFTMDEQFF.

There are a few counts of this clonotype. V gene TRBV7-9 combines with J gene TRBJ2-3; 8 nucleotides align to TRBD2. V was clipped by 5 bases and J by 2 bases; unmatched bases: 3. The CDR3 runs 14 residues. Germline V gene data show CDR1 as SEHNR and CDR2 as FQNEAQ (reference sequence). This CDR3 is CASSQRGITDTQYF. The CDR3 DNA is TGTGCCAGCAGCCAGCGGGGGATCACAGATACGCAGTATTTT.

This clonotype was observed a handful of times. The chain couples TRBV6-1 to TRBJ1-4; D remains unclear. V lost 6 bases to trimming and J lost 0 bases, with 8 bases between them. CDR1 and CDR2 from the germline V gene are MNHNS and SASEGT. This CDR3 is 14 amino acids long. CDR3 loop: CASRNIATNEKLFF. The CDR3 region has the DNA TGTGCCAGCAGGAATATTGCAACTAATGAAAAACTGTTTTTT.

This clonotype appeared once. The rearrangement links TRBV20-1 to TRBJ1-2; 7 bases are a match to TRBD1. The CDR3 has 11 residues. With 7 bases clipped from V and 8 bases from J, the junction kept 7 bases outside the gene matches. Germline values: CDR1 DFQATT, CDR2 SNEGSKA (reference sequence). CDR3 bases: TGCAGTGGGACAGGAGAAAAGGGCTACACCTTC. Its translation: CSGTGEKGYTF.

A few counts support this clonotype. This sequence joins TRBV18 and TRBJ2-7, with D perhaps matching TRBD1 or TRBD2 (5 bases each). The CDR3 runs 15 residues. V lost 3 bases and J lost 5, with 17 bases in between. Germline V gene data show CDR1 as KGHSH and CDR2 as LQKENI. The CDR3 coding sequence is TGTGCCAGCTCACCCGAGGCAGGGTTCGGGGACGAGCAGTACTTC. As protein: CASSPEAGFGDEQYF.

A few counts support this clonotype. The rearrangement joins TRBV7-9 to TRBJ2-5, with TRBD2 matching over 10 bases. V shed 5 bases and J 1 base; nucleotides not matched to a gene: 10. CDR1 is SEHNR, CDR2 FQNEAQ, per germline (reference sequence). The CDR3 is 17 residues long. CDR3 residues: CASSTGTSAFSQETQYF. CDR3 nucleotides: TGTGCCAGCAGCACCGGGACTAGCGCCTTTTCCCAAGAGACCCAGTACTTC.

The chain links TRBV5-1 to TRBJ2-7; the D is unclear. This CDR3 spans 9 amino acids. Per germline, CDR1 SGHRS and CDR2 YFSETQ. V dropped 9 bases and J dropped 5 bases, with 6 bases sitting between them. CDR3 residues: CATGDEQYV. The CDR3 DNA follows: TGCGCCACCGGCGACGAGCAGTACGTC.

V usage is TRBV20-1 and J usage is TRBJ2-7, with D tentatively TRBD2 (5 bases). Germline lookup yields CDR1 DFQATT and CDR2 SNEGSKA (reference sequence). V was shortened by 3 bases and J by 3 bases, with 12 bases between the two germline ends. This CDR3 has 13 amino acids. The CDR3 here is CSASYGIGYEQYV. DNA of the CDR3: TGCAGTGCTAGTTACGGGATCGGCTACGAGCAGTACGTC.

The genes are TRBV4-1 and TRBJ2-7; D possibly corresponds to TRBD1 (5 bases). The V and J ends lost 0 bases and 2 bases respectively, with 14 bases between them. Germline CDR1 and CDR2: MGHRA and YSYEKL. The CDR3 is 16 residues long. In DNA, the CDR3 is TGCGCCAGCAGCCAAGATCCCCGGACACCTACCTACGAGCAGTACTTC. Its protein product is CASSQDPRTPTYEQYF.

A few counts support this clonotype. The chain links TRBV3-1 to TRBJ2-1; D is unresolved. V was trimmed by 6 bases and J by 3 bases, leaving 9 bases between them. Per germline, CDR1 LGHDT and CDR2 YNNKEL (reference sequence). The CDR3 has 13 residues. CDR3 DNA sequence: TGTGCCAGCAGTGGTCCCTTCTACAATGAGCAGTTCTTC. It translates to CASSGPFYNEQFF.

The rearrangement uses TRBV6-1 and TRBJ1-5; 9 nucleotides line up with TRBD1. The CDR3 extends over 16 amino acids. Germline CDR1 is MNHNS and CDR2 is SASEGT. V lost 6 bases to trimming and J lost 2 bases; unmatched junction nucleotides: 8. The CDR3 protein is CASSPQGAWGNQPQHF. The CDR3 bases are TGTGCCAGCAGCCCACAGGGGGCTTGGGGCAATCAGCCCCAGCATTTT.

This clonotype came up a few times. This chain connects TRBV12-3 or TRBV12-4 to TRBJ1-2; D is possibly TRBD1 (5 bases). CDR3 length: 14 residues. Trimming removed 7 bases from V and 2 bases from J, with 14 bases in between. The DNA of the CDR3 is TGTGCCAGCACCGAGCGGGGCAGAAACTATGGCTACACCTTC. The encoded protein is CASTERGRNYGYTF.

This chain links TRBV6-2 or TRBV6-3 with TRBJ2-5; D unclear. Germline lookup yields CDR1 MNHEY and CDR2 SVGEGT. The V gene lost 0 bases and the J gene lost 5 bases, with 16 bases spanning the gap. The CDR3 extends over 16 amino acids. This CDR3 reads CASSYSVNQTWETQYF. CDR3 coding DNA: TGTGCCAGCAGTTACTCGGTGAACCAGACATGGGAGACCCAGTACTTC.

This clonotype was counted between two and nine times. The chain has TRBV29-1 and TRBJ1-3; D is unclear. V was clipped by 4 bases and J by 4 bases, with 5 bases between them. The CDR3 length is 11 residues. CDR1 SQVTM and CDR2 ANQGSEA come from the germline V gene. Here the CDR3 DNA reads TGCAGCGTTGTAGACGGAAACACCATATATTTT. Its protein product is CSVVDGNTIYF.

Only a few counts were recorded for this clonotype. The rearrangement links TRBV11-2 to TRBJ2-1; 7 nucleotides agree with TRBD1. The trim removed 6 bases at V and 7 bases at J, leaving 12 bases unmatched. This CDR3 region has 15 residues. The germline V gene encodes CDR1 SGHAT and CDR2 FQNNGV. DNA of the CDR3: TGTGCCAGCAGTACTTACCGGGACAGTCGAAATGAGCAGTTCTTC. As protein: CASSTYRDSRNEQFF.

This clonotype was picked up a small number of times. V is TRBV7-9 and J is TRBJ2-1; D unresolved. V was clipped by 1 base and J by 4 bases, with 14 bases between them. Germline V gives CDR1 SEHNR, CDR2 FQNEAQ (reference sequence). This CDR3 contains 16 residues. CDR3 nucleotides: TGTGCCAGCAGCTTAGATGTAGGGCAGACGTACAATGAGCAGTTCTTC. Protein sequence: CASSLDVGQTYNEQFF.

This clonotype was seen a few times. The chain employs TRBV12-3 or TRBV12-4 and TRBJ2-2; 9 bases map to TRBD1. This CDR3 contains 16 residues. With V trimmed by 5 bases and J by 0 bases, 4 bases remained unmatched. CDR3 bases: TGTGCCAGCAGTCCCCGGGACAGGGCGAACACCGGGGAGCTGTTTTTT. This codes for CASSPRDRANTGELFF.

This clonotype was seen a few times. The J gene is TRBJ2-1, the V gene TRBV19; D assignment may be TRBD1 or TRBD2 (5 bases each). Germline V gene sequence: CDR1 LNHDA, CDR2 SQIVND (reference sequence). With 9 bases removed from V and 9 bases from J, the gap between germline ends came to 24 bases. The CDR3 extends over 15 amino acids. The CDR3 DNA follows: TGTGCCAGCACCCTGGGGGAAAGGCGGGCGAGTGAGCAGTTCTTC. As protein: CASTLGERRASEQFF.

The chain recombines TRBV20-1 with TRBJ2-7; 10 bases are shared with TRBD2. This CDR3 is built from 15 residues. Germline V gene lookup returns CDR1 DFQATT and CDR2 SNEGSKA (reference sequence). V lost 4 bases, J lost 4 bases, and 10 bases stayed unmatched. The chain's CDR3 is CSATPSASGSYEQYF. The CDR3, as DNA: TGCAGTGCTACTCCATCGGCTAGCGGGAGTTACGAGCAGTACTTC.

The J gene is TRBJ2-2, the V gene TRBV18; D possibly corresponds to TRBD2 (6 bases). V shed 0 bases and J shed 1 base, with 12 bases lying between them. The V gene's germline CDR1 is KGHSH and CDR2 LQKENI. The CDR3 spans 17 residues. In nucleotides, the CDR3 is TGTGCCAGCTCACCACCGGGCCTAGCGTTGAACACCGGGGAGCTGTTTTTT. Its protein is CASSPPGLALNTGELFF.

The rearrangement links TRBV14 to TRBJ2-7; D possibly corresponds to TRBD1 (7 bases). This CDR3 has 16 amino acids. Looked up from germline, CDR1 is SGHDN and CDR2 is FVKESK. Trimming cost V 2 bases and J 3 bases, with 17 bases left between them. The CDR3 nucleotides read TGTGCCAGCAGCCAATCCAGGGGGGCTCGAAACTACGAGCAGTACGTC. This encodes CASSQSRGARNYEQYV.

This clonotype was seen only a few times. The chain recombines TRBV12-3 or TRBV12-4 with TRBJ1-1; TRBD1 matches 11 bases. The J segment lost 6 bases and the V segment lost 6 bases, leaving 9 bases of the junction unmatched. The CDR3 is 15 residues long. The CDR3 loop reads CASRNGQGAWAEAFF. CDR3 bases: TGTGCCAGCAGGAACGGACAGGGGGCGTGGGCTGAAGCTTTCTTT.

This chain uses TRBV6-1 with TRBJ2-1; D is ambiguous. The CDR3 has 16 residues. V was pared by 4 bases and J by 0 bases, with 13 bases between. Looked up from germline, CDR1 is MNHNS and CDR2 is SASEGT. The CDR3 DNA sequence: TGTGCCAGCAGTGCGGGCCCCCATAGCTCCTACAATGAGCAGTTCTTC. Protein: CASSAGPHSSYNEQFF.